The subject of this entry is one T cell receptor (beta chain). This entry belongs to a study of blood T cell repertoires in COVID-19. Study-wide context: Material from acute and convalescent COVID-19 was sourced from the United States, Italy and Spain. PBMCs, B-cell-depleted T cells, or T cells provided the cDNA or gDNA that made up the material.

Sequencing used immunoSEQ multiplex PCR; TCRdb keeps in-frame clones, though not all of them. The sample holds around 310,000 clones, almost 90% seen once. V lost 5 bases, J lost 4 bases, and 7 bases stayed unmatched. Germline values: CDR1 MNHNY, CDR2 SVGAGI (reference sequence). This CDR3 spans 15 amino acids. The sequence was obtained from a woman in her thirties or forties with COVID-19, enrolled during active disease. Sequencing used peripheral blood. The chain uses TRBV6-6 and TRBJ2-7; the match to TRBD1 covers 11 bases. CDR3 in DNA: TGTGCCAGCAGTCCACGGACAGGGGGCCGGTACGAGCAGTACTTC. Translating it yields CASSPRTGGRYEQYF.